Below are 3 T cell receptor beta chains sequenced from a single sample in a study of control samples from healthy donors and cancer patients. Clones were read by immunoSEQ multiplex PCR, and TCRdb kept only the in-frame ones, dropping some. Found here are 40,000 to 50,000 clones, around 94% of them singletons; the top ten hold roughly 25%. The specimen was blood. The receptors stem from a man in his 60s in good health.

This sequence joins TRBV18 and TRBJ1-1; D gene uncertain. The CDR3 loop spans 16 amino acids. Looked up from germline, CDR1 is KGHSH and CDR2 is LQKENI. Trimming took off 4 bases at V and 0 bases at J, with 15 bases between the two ends. CDR3 in DNA: TGTGCCAGCTCACGACGGGAAGTGTACATGAACACTGAAGCTTTCTTT. This sequence encodes CASSRREVYMNTEAFF.

CDR3 nucleotide sequence: TGTGCCATCAGTGAAGACAGTTCGGGACAGCCCCAGCATTTT. Translation gives CAISEDSSGQPQHF. This chain connects TRBV10-3 to TRBJ1-5; TRBD1 is a possible D gene (5 bases). The CDR3 length is 14 residues. Germline lookup yields CDR1 ENHRY and CDR2 SYGVKD. The ends were cut back, 3 bases at V and 7 bases at J, with 13 bases in the middle.

This clone was counted once. The chain joins TRBV9 to TRBJ2-5; D is undetermined. This CDR3 contains 15 residues. V gave up 4 bases and J gave up 8 bases, with 21 bases separating them. CDR1 and CDR2 from the germline V gene are SGDLS and YYNGEE. CDR3: CASSPLGTDGSTQYF. The CDR3 coding sequence is TGTGCCAGCAGCCCCTTGGGCACCGACGGCTCCACCCAGTACTTC.